The clone carrying this T cell receptor (beta chain) was recorded at least ten times. As yet, its antigen is unknown. This sample stems from a study of T cells in Graves' hyperthyroidism and ophthalmopathy. Clinical symptoms, serum thyroxine, TRAb, thyroid ultrasound and orbital computed tomography informed diagnoses. The CDR3 sequence is 16 residues long. Germline loops: CDR1 MNHNS, CDR2 SASEGT. Trimming took 5 bases from V and 2 from J; bases not matched to a gene: 9. RNA transcripts served as the template for amplifying TCR beta CDR3 regions. The HTBI primer set was used in a first-round RT-PCR of the TCR CDR3. TCRdb ran MiXCR on the multiplex PCR reads and lists one entry per CDR3 protein. The sample carries some 300,000 distinct CDR3 sequences, around 13% recorded once. Study-level results: Separation of ophthalmopathy from stable hyperthyroidism was achieved by a 13 V-J model. Among thyroid clonotypes expanded above 0.001, most also appeared in blood.

This sequence joins TRBV6-1 and TRBJ1-2; the match to TRBD1 covers 9 bases. The sample comprised blood. This clonotype was obtained from a middle-aged woman with Graves' hyperthyroidism. DNA for the CDR3: TGTGCCAGCAGTTCACCGGACAGGGGAGGGAACTATGGCTACACCTTC. Its translation: CASSSPDRGGNYGYTF.